This entry is about one TCR beta chain. Sequencing used immunoSEQ multiplex PCR; TCRdb keeps in-frame clones, though not all of them. The table lists roughly 82,000 clones, nearly 96% of them singletons. The CDR3 is made up of 16 amino acids. The V end was cut by 0 bases, the J end by 0 bases, with 13 bases between. The germline CDR1 and CDR2 sequences are SGHRS and YFSETQ. The data derive from a study of technical replicates of blood from a handful of donors. The receptor was isolated from a human donor in good health. The chain recombines TRBV5-1 with TRBJ2-7, with a weak D call TRBD2 (5 bases). The specimen sequenced was T cells isolated from PBMCs. CDR3 residues: CASSLETRVSSYEQYF. The CDR3 coding sequence is TGCGCCAGCAGCTTGGAAACGCGGGTTTCCTCCTACGAGCAGTACTTC.